The 18 T cell receptor beta chains in this list originate from one sample, sequenced in a study of Ad26.COV2.S vaccination and SARS-CoV-2 variants. Documented treatment: about 20 received Ad26.COV2.S at low or high dose, single or two shots; several received placebo; per-sample allocation not given. Specimen acquisition occurred on day 63 following the initial vaccine or placebo injection. The table came from immunoSEQ multiplex PCR; TCRdb's copy has only in-frame clones and leaves some out. The sample carries 250,000 to 300,000 clones, around 87% recorded once. This specimen was peripheral blood, taken in a trial of Ad26.COV2.S vaccine versus placebo. All receptors derive from a person aged 18 to 59 who received the Ad26.COV2.S COVID-19 vaccine or a placebo.

The chain uses TRBV4-3 and TRBJ1-4, with 7 bases matching TRBD1. This CDR3 region has 16 residues. The ends lost 0 bases at V and 7 bases at J; junction bases unmatched: 8. Germline lookup yields CDR1 LGHNA and CDR2 YSLEER. CDR3 nucleotide sequence: TGCGCCAGCAGCCAAGAATTAGGGCAGGGGGTTGAAAAACTGTTTTTT. Translation: CASSQELGQGVEKLFF.

J is TRBJ2-7 and V is TRBV6-2 or TRBV6-3; a weak D match, TRBD2 (6 bases). Germline CDR1 MNHEY, CDR2 SVGEGT. V was shortened by 2 bases and J by 0 bases, with 8 bases between the two germline ends. The CDR3 is 14 residues long. CDR3 coding DNA: TGTGCCAGCAGTTACGGCGGGGACTCCTACGAGCAGTACTTC. It yields the protein CASSYGGDSYEQYF.

The chain has TRBV10-3 and TRBJ2-1; no firm D call. The V gene lost 3 bases and the J gene lost 4 bases, with 7 bases spanning the gap. The CDR3 is made up of 13 amino acids. CDR1 ENHRY and CDR2 SYGVKD come from the germline V gene. CDR3 residues: CAISDYQYNEQFF. The CDR3 coding sequence is TGTGCCATCAGTGACTACCAGTACAATGAGCAGTTCTTC.

The J gene is TRBJ2-1, the V gene TRBV19; possible D gene TRBD1, 6 bases. With 5 bases removed from V and 2 bases from J, the gap between germline ends came to 13 bases. The CDR3 runs 15 residues. The V gene's germline CDR1 is LNHDA and CDR2 SQIVND (reference sequence). CDR3 sequence reads: CASSLNREAYNEQFF. The CDR3 DNA follows: TGTGCCAGTAGTCTTAACAGGGAAGCCTACAATGAGCAGTTCTTC.

The gene calls are TRBV27 and TRBJ2-1, with TRBD2 matching over 8 bases. Germline V CDR1 and CDR2: MNHEY, SMNVEV (reference sequence). V was clipped by 3 bases and J by 4 bases; unmatched bases: 5. CDR3 length: 15 amino acids. The CDR3: CASSFAGGGYNEQFF. For the CDR3, the DNA is TGTGCCAGCAGTTTTGCGGGAGGTGGATACAATGAGCAGTTCTTC.

The chain joins TRBV11-2 to TRBJ2-3; 12 nucleotides agree with TRBD2. CDR3 length: 16 amino acids. Germline loops: CDR1 SGHAT, CDR2 FQNNGV. Losses at the gene ends were 5 bases for V and 7 bases for J; bases not matched to a gene: 10. DNA for the CDR3: TGTGCCAGCAGCCCAACCTCTAGCGGGGGGGCGAATACGCAGTATTTT. It specifies CASSPTSSGGANTQYF. The complete variable domain, with remaining parts taken from reference TRBV11-2 and TRBJ2-3, reads EAGVAQSPRYKIIEKRQSVAFWCNPISGHATLYWYQQILGQGPKLLIQFQNNGVVDDSQLPKDRFSAERLKGVDSTLKIQPAKLEDSAVYLCASSPTSSGGANTQYFGPGTRLTVL.

V gene TRBV6-6 combines with J gene TRBJ1-1, with 12 nucleotides matching TRBD1. The J segment lost 2 bases and the V segment lost 5 bases, leaving 3 bases of the junction unmatched. In germline, CDR1 is MNHNY, CDR2 SVGAGI (reference sequence). The CDR3 extends over 15 amino acids. The CDR3 nucleotides read TGTGCCAGCAGTCCGGGACAGGGGGCTAACACTGAAGCTTTCTTT. It is translated as CASSPGQGANTEAFF.

This clone occurred a few times. The gene calls are TRBV5-1 and TRBJ1-1; 9 positions agree with TRBD1. The CDR3 spans 14 residues. Germline CDR1 reads SGHRS; CDR2 reads YFSETQ. Trimming took 3 bases from V and 4 from J; bases not matched to a gene: 4. CDR3: CASSSGQGSTEAFF. The CDR3 region has the DNA TGCGCCAGCAGCTCAGGACAGGGGTCCACTGAAGCTTTCTTT.

This sequence joins TRBV5-4 and TRBJ2-3; TRBD2 agrees at 8 bases. The V gene's germline CDR1 is SGHNT and CDR2 YYREEE (reference sequence). J gave up 6 bases and V 4 bases, and 4 bases lay outside the gene matches. CDR3 length equals 13 residues. In DNA form, the CDR3 reads TGTGCCAGCAGCCGGGAGGGGGGCGATACGCAGTATTTT. Its translation: CASSREGGDTQYF.

V usage is TRBV7-9 and J usage is TRBJ1-2; D not certain. V dropped 3 bases and J dropped 2 bases, with 13 bases sitting between them. Per germline, CDR1 SEHNR and CDR2 FQNEAQ (reference sequence). The CDR3 runs to 15 residues. The CDR3 DNA reads as TGTGCCAGCAGCTTCTCTAGGACGGAAAACTATGGCTACACCTTC. Protein: CASSFSRTENYGYTF.

The chain carries TRBV7-2 and TRBJ2-2; TRBD2 is a possible D gene (5 bases). The CDR3 is 16 amino acids. V was clipped by 0 bases and J by 0 bases, with 8 bases between them. Germline V lookup: CDR1 SGHTA, CDR2 FQGNSA. The CDR3, as DNA: TGTGCCAGCAGCTTAGCGAGTAGCGCGAACACCGGGGAGCTGTTTTTT. Residues: CASSLASSANTGELFF.

The V and J genes are TRBV18 and TRBJ1-2; 9 bases align to TRBD1. Germline values: CDR1 KGHSH, CDR2 LQKENI. The V and J ends lost 6 bases and 6 bases, in that order; junction bases with no gene match: 14. The length of the CDR3 is 16 residues. The CDR3 spells CASSQGPGTGLDGYTF. The CDR3 nucleotides read TGTGCCAGCTCCCAAGGTCCCGGGACAGGGTTGGATGGCTACACCTTC.

This rearrangement joins TRBV27 to TRBJ2-7, with 9 bases aligning to TRBD1. Germline CDR1 and CDR2: MNHEY and SMNVEV (reference sequence). The CDR3 spans 14 residues. Germline trimming cut 6 bases from V and 6 bases from J; bases unmatched to any gene: 9. The CDR3 reads CASRPGTGPLEQYF. The CDR3, as DNA: TGTGCCAGCAGGCCCGGGACAGGGCCTCTCGAGCAGTACTTC.

The chain couples TRBV4-1 to TRBJ2-5; 7 nucleotides agree with TRBD2. V was pared by 4 bases and J by 2 bases, with 16 bases of the junction left unmatched. This CDR3 contains 18 residues. Germline V CDR1 and CDR2: MGHRA, YSYEKL. CDR3 residues: CASSPHPDLAETQETQYF. The CDR3 region has the DNA TGCGCCAGCAGCCCACATCCCGACCTAGCGGAGACTCAAGAGACCCAGTACTTC.

The chain employs TRBV2 and TRBJ2-7; D is uncertain. The germline V gene has CDR1 SNHLY and CDR2 FYNNEI. The CDR3 runs 12 residues. V was clipped by 6 bases and J by 3 bases, with 9 bases between them. CDR3 DNA: TGTGCCAGCAGAGCAGACTTCTACGAGCAGTACTTC. Translating it yields CASRADFYEQYF.

This clone has a single count. The gene calls are TRBV4-2 and TRBJ2-5; D may match TRBD1 or TRBD2 (5 bases each). The V end lost 4 bases, the J end lost 5 bases, and 17 bases lay between the germline ends. The germline CDR1 and CDR2 sequences are LGHNA and YNFKEQ. The CDR3 contains 15 residues. DNA for the CDR3: TGTGCCAGCAGCCCCTTGAACGTGGGGGATGAGACCCAGTACTTC. It translates to CASSPLNVGDETQYF.

Turning to this clone: This sample also contains other DNA sequences that code for the same CDR3. This rearrangement joins TRBV6-5 to TRBJ2-7; D is tentatively TRBD1 or TRBD2 (5 bases each). CDR1 is MNHEY, CDR2 SVGAGI, per germline. This CDR3 is 13 amino acids long. With 0 bases removed from V and 3 bases from J, the gap between germline ends came to 6 bases. CDR3 loop: CASSYSRGYEQYF. The CDR3, as DNA: TGTGCCAGCAGTTACTCGAGGGGCTACGAGCAGTACTTC.

V and J are TRBV11-2 and TRBJ2-7; D is ambiguous. The CDR3 is made up of 14 amino acids. V was clipped by 1 base and J by 6 bases, with 13 bases between them. Germline V gene data show CDR1 as SGHAT and CDR2 as FQNNGV. In DNA, the CDR3 is TGTGCCAGCAGCTTAGGTTTGTCCTTTAGCGAGCAGTACTTC. Translation: CASSLGLSFSEQYF.